The clone carrying this T cell receptor (beta chain) was observed a few times. Its antigen is not identified. The CDR3 has 13 amino acids. V was pared by 2 bases and J by 6 bases, with 8 bases between. Germline CDR1 reads MNHEY; CDR2 reads SVGAGI. The sample comes from a study of T cells after yellow fever vaccination. TCRdb re-analysed the 5' RACE reads in MiXCR, keeping a single row per CDR3 protein. Of around 400,000 distinct CDR3 sequences listed, around 10% are singletons. Whole-study findings and limits: Contamination by abundant bulk-population clonotypes could be present in FACS-sorted repertoires.

The sequencing used PBMCs, collected on the day of the first yellow fever vaccination. This receptor was identified in a man aged 18 to 30 who received the YFV17D yellow fever vaccine. The rearrangement links TRBV6-5 to TRBJ2-1; D possibly matches TRBD1 or TRBD2 (5 bases each). For the CDR3, the DNA is TGTGCCAGCAGTTACGAGGGGCGCAATGAGCAGTTCTTC. Its translation is CASSYEGRNEQFF.